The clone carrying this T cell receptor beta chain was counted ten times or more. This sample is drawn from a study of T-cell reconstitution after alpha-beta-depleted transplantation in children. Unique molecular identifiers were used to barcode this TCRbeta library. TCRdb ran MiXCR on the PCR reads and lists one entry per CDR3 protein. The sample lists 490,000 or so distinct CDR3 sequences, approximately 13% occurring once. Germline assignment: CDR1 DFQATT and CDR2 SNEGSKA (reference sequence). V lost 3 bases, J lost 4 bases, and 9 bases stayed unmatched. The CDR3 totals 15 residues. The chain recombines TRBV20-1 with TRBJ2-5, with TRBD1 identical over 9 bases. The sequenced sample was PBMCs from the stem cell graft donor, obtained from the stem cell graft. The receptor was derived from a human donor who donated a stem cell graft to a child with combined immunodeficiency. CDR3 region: CSASPLDRGLETQYF. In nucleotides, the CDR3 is TGCAGTGCTAGCCCTCTGGACAGGGGACTAGAGACCCAGTACTTC.